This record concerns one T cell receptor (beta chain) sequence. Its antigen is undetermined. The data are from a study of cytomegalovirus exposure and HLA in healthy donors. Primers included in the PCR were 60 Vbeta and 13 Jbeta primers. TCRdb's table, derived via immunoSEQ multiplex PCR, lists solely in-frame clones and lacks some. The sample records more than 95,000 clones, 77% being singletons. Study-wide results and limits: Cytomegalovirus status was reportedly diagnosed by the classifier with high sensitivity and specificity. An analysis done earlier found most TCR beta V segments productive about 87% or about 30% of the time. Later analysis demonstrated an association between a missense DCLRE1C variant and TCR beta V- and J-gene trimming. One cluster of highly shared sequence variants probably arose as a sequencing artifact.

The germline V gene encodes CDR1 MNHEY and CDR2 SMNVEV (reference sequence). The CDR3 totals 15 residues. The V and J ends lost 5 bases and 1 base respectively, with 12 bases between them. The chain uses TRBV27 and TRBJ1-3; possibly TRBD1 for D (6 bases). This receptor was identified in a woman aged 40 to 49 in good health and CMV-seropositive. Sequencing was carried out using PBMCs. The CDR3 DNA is TGTGCCAGCAGTCCCGGACAGCCATCTGGAAACACCATATATTTT. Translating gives CASSPGQPSGNTIYF.